These 19 T cell receptor beta chains share one sample of origin, sequenced in a study of T cells in Graves' hyperthyroidism and ophthalmopathy. TCR beta CDR3 regions were amplified from RNA transcripts. First-round RT-PCR with HTBI primers amplified the TCR CDR3 region. One entry per CDR3 protein results from TCRdb running MiXCR on the multiplex PCR reads. The sample shows 450,000 to 650,000 distinct CDR3 sequences, 12% to 15% of them seen only once. Source material: blood. Every receptor here comes from a woman younger than 35 with Graves' ophthalmopathy.

This clonotype has just a few counts. CDR3 protein: CATGQISGANVLTF. CDR3 bases: TGTGCCACCGGACAGATCTCTGGGGCCAACGTCCTGACTTTC. V is TRBV30 and J is TRBJ2-6, with D possibly TRBD1 on 6 matching bases. Germline V CDR1 and CDR2: GTSNPN, SVGIG (reference sequence). V lost 8 bases and J 0 bases, leaving 11 bases between the germline ends. The CDR3 is made up of 14 amino acids.

The V and J genes are TRBV7-2 and TRBJ1-3; TRBD1 might be the D (5 bases). Looked up from germline, CDR1 is SGHTA and CDR2 is FQGNSA. With 5 bases removed from V and 4 bases from J, the gap between germline ends came to 15 bases. The CDR3 loop spans 15 amino acids. This CDR3 is CASSVSEGIGNTIYF. In nucleotides, the CDR3 is TGTGCCAGCAGCGTGAGCGAGGGGATAGGAAACACCATATATTTT. The complete variable domain, with remaining parts taken from reference TRBV7-2 and TRBJ1-3, reads GAGVSQSPSNKVTEKGKDVELRCDPISGHTALYWYRQSLGQGLEFLIYFQGNSAPDKSGLPSDRFSAERTGGSVSTLTIQRTQQEDSAVYLCASSVSEGIGNTIYFGEGSWLTVV.

This clonotype has ten or more counts. The CDR3 region is CASSRAGTYYEQYF. In DNA form, the CDR3 reads TGTGCCAGCAGCCGTGCCGGGACATACTACGAGCAGTACTTC. V is TRBV7-9 and J is TRBJ2-7, with D possibly TRBD1 on 6 matching bases. The CDR3 consists of 14 residues. CDR1 is SEHNR and CDR2 is FQNEAQ in the germline V gene (reference sequence). V gave up 5 bases and J gave up 3 bases, with 14 bases separating them. Full variable domain (remainder filled in from reference TRBV7-9 and TRBJ2-7): DTGVSQNPRHKITKRGQNVTFRCDPISEHNRLYWYRQTLGQGPEFLTYFQNEAQLEKSRLLSDRFSAERPKGSFSTLEIQRTEQGDSAMYLCASSRAGTYYEQYFGPGTRLTVT.

This clonotype was counted many times. The V gene is TRBV12-5, the J gene TRBJ1-1; possibly TRBD1 for D (5 bases). Trimming shortened V by 1 base and J by 1 base, and 10 bases separated the two germline ends. Germline CDR1 and CDR2: LGHNT and FRNRAP. The CDR3 runs to 15 residues. The CDR3 loop is CASGLGLTGNTEAFF. CDR3 DNA: TGTGCTAGTGGTTTGGGACTAACAGGGAACACTGAAGCTTTCTTT.

Ten or more counts support this clonotype. CDR3 residues: CSARGQSYGYTF. CDR3 nucleotide sequence: TGCAGTGCTAGAGGGCAGTCTTATGGCTACACCTTC. The chain couples TRBV20-1 to TRBJ1-2, with D uncertain. Germline V gene sequence: CDR1 DFQATT, CDR2 SNEGSKA (reference sequence). V lost 1 base, J lost 5 bases, and 8 bases lay in between. The CDR3 consists of 12 residues.

This clonotype was detected ten times or more. The chain uses TRBV28 and TRBJ1-2; D gene ambiguous. The CDR3 has 12 amino acids. From germline, CDR1 is MDHEN and CDR2 SYDVKM. V was shortened by 6 bases and J by 5 bases, with 10 bases between the two germline ends. CDR3 protein: CASSTGGYGYTF. CDR3 nucleotides: TGTGCCAGCAGCACCGGCGGGTATGGCTACACCTTC.

The table lists this clonotype with a few counts. Since a much larger clone is just one base distant, this may be a read error. CDR3 bases: TGTGCCAGCGGTTCACCCCAGGGAAATCAGCCCCAGCATTTT. Protein product: CASGSPQGNQPQHF. This chain uses TRBV28 with TRBJ1-5, with D possibly being TRBD1 (5 bases). Trimming took off 8 bases at V and 4 bases at J, with 15 bases between the two ends. The length of the CDR3 is 14 residues. Germline loops: CDR1 MDHEN, CDR2 SYDVKM. Variable domain in full (rest from reference TRBV28 and TRBJ1-5): DVKVTQSSRYLVKRTGEKVFLECVQDMDHENMFWYRQDPGLGLRLIYFSYDVKMKEKGDIPEGYSVSREKKERFSLILESASTNQTSMYLCASGSPQGNQPQHFGDGTRLSIL.

The chain joins TRBV11-2 to TRBJ2-7; D may be TRBD1 (6 bases). The length of the CDR3 is 13 residues. The germline CDR1 and CDR2 sequences are SGHAT and FQNNGV. Trimming removed 9 bases at V and 3 bases at J, with 15 bases between. This CDR3 reads CASADRLYYEQYF. The CDR3 nucleotides read TGTGCCAGTGCGGACAGACTATACTACGAGCAGTACTTC.

The chain couples TRBV18 to TRBJ2-7; 13 bases are shared with TRBD2. Germline loops: CDR1 KGHSH, CDR2 LQKENI. Losses at the gene ends were 3 bases for V and 2 bases for J; bases not matched to a gene: 7. This CDR3 spans 17 amino acids. The CDR3 DNA reads TGTGCCAGCTCACCCGGACTAGCGGGAGAATACCCCTACGAGCAGTACTTC. It codes for CASSPGLAGEYPYEQYF.

The chain links TRBV9 to TRBJ2-7; 7 positions match TRBD2. Germline V gene data show CDR1 as SGDLS and CDR2 as YYNGEE. The CDR3 consists of 15 residues. Trimming removed 4 bases from V and 0 bases from J; junction bases left unmatched: 7. The CDR3 nucleotides read TGTGCCAGCAGCCCCGTAGCGGGCGGCTCCTACGAGCAGTACTTC. Translating it yields CASSPVAGGSYEQYF.

V gene TRBV6-1 combines with J gene TRBJ1-5; 7 positions match TRBD1. The CDR3 has 16 residues. The V segment lost 4 bases and the J segment 0 bases; nucleotides outside the gene matches: 6. CDR1 is MNHNS and CDR2 is SASEGT in the germline V gene. In DNA, the CDR3 is TGTGCCAGCAGTGGGCACGGGACAGATAGCAATCAGCCCCAGCATTTT. It specifies CASSGHGTDSNQPQHF.

V is TRBV9 and J is TRBJ1-3; 8 nucleotides align to TRBD1. CDR1 SGDLS and CDR2 YYNGEE come from the germline V gene. The V segment lost 4 bases and the J segment 0 bases; nucleotides outside the gene matches: 3. The CDR3 covers 15 residues. CDR3 in amino acids: CASSYGQGSGNTIYF. In DNA, the CDR3 is TGTGCCAGCAGCTATGGACAGGGCTCTGGAAACACCATATATTTT.

There are many counts of this clonotype. V is TRBV28 and J is TRBJ2-5, with unresolved D. The CDR3 extends over 14 amino acids. The germline V gene has CDR1 MDHEN and CDR2 SYDVKM. Trimming shortened V by 2 bases and J by 1 base, and 8 bases separated the two germline ends. The DNA of the CDR3 is TGTGCCAGCAGTTTAGCTCAGGCCCAAGAGACCCAGTACTTC. It translates to CASSLAQAQETQYF.

This clonotype was seen at least ten times. The chain is built from TRBV12-3 or TRBV12-4 and TRBJ2-7; 8 bases are shared with TRBD2. This CDR3 has 14 amino acids. With 6 bases clipped from V and 7 bases from J, the junction kept 11 bases outside the gene matches. The CDR3 nucleotides read TGTGCCAGCAGCACGAGCGGGAGCTCAGGTGAGCAGTACTTC. This gives the protein CASSTSGSSGEQYF.

A few counts support this clonotype. A clone one base away is much larger, so this may be a read error. The V call is TRBV28, the J call TRBJ2-2; 10 bases agree with TRBD2. The germline V gene encodes CDR1 MDHEN and CDR2 SYDVKM. The CDR3 totals 17 residues. This CDR3 reads CASSFPSGSLNTGELVF. DNA of the CDR3: TGTGCCAGCAGTTTCCCTAGCGGGAGCCTCAACACCGGGGAGCTGGTTTTT.

Ten or more counts support this clonotype. V and J are TRBV11-2 and TRBJ2-7, with 10 bases that match TRBD1. The CDR3 has 15 amino acids. The germline gives CDR1 SGHAT, CDR2 FQNNGV. V was pared by 5 bases and J by 0 bases, with 4 bases of the junction left unmatched. The CDR3 DNA reads as TGTGCCAGCAGCCGCCGGGACAGGGGCTCCTACGAGCAGTACTTC. It yields the protein CASSRRDRGSYEQYF.

This clonotype was picked up many times. This chain joins TRBV20-1 and TRBJ1-1; D remains unclear. This CDR3 region has 10 residues. Germline loops: CDR1 DFQATT, CDR2 SNEGSKA (reference sequence). V was cut by 6 bases and J by 10 bases, with 12 bases left in between. CDR3: CSAPSLIAFF. CDR3 in DNA: TGCAGTGCCCCCAGCTTGATAGCTTTCTTT.

V is TRBV12-5 and J is TRBJ1-6; D gene ambiguous. There are 16 residues in the CDR3. The germline V and J ends were trimmed by 4 bases and 7 bases, with 17 bases remaining between them. Germline CDR1 reads LGHNT; CDR2 reads FRNRAP. CDR3 amino acids: CASGWVEGSANSPLHF. The CDR3 coding sequence is TGTGCTAGTGGTTGGGTAGAGGGCAGTGCAAATTCACCCCTCCACTTT.

The rearrangement uses TRBV5-4 and TRBJ2-3; 10 bases line up with TRBD2. Per germline, CDR1 SGHNT and CDR2 YYREEE (reference sequence). The CDR3 runs 17 residues. The V gene end was trimmed by 0 bases and the J gene end by 0 bases; junction bases not matched to a gene: 4. The CDR3 nucleotides are TGTGCCAGCAGCTTGGCGGTGACTAGCGGGAGCACAGATACGCAGTATTTT. Translating gives CASSLAVTSGSTDTQYF.